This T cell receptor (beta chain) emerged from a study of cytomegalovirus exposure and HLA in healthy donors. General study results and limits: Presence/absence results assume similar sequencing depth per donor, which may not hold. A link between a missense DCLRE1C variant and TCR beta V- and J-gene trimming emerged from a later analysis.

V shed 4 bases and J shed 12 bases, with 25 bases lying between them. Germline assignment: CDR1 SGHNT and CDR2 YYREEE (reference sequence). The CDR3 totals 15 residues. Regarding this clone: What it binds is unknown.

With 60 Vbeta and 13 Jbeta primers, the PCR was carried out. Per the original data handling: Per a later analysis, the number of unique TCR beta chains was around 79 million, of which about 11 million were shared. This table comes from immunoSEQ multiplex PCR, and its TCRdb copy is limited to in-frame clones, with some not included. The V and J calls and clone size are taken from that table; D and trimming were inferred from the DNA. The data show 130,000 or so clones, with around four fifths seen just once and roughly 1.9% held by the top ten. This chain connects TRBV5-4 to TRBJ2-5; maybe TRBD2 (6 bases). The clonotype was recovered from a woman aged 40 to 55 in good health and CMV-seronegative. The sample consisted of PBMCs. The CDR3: CASSQDLGLGNAEYF. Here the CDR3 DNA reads TGTGCCAGCAGCCAGGACCTGGGACTGGGCAATGCCGAGTACTTC.